This T cell receptor (beta chain) stems from a study of T cell repertoires in cytomegalovirus infection. Study at large: Carrying CMV and the relevant HLA type showed in public TCR beta signatures.

Germline assignment: CDR1 DFQATT and CDR2 SNEGSKA (reference sequence). The junction had 6 bases not matched to a gene; V was cut back by 5 bases and J by 1 base. CDR3 size: 16 residues. TCRdb recomputed calls from the reads with MiXCR, one row per CDR3 protein. The table lists 200,000 or so distinct CDR3 sequences, roughly 30% of them singletons. With regard to this clonotype: Its antigen is not known.

General study results and limits: CMV-specific TCR beta clonotypes restricted by HLA-C dominated the ex vivo response. Totalled public TCR beta family frequency picked out people who carried CMV plus the relevant HLA.

The receptor comes from a human donor in good health (CMV status not recorded). Some clones in this sample may be carry-over from other donors' samples. Sequencing input: PBMCs. The V and J genes are TRBV20-1 and TRBJ2-2, with 11 nucleotides matching TRBD2. In nucleotides, the CDR3 is TGCAGTGCTTCCCTAGCGGGGGGTATGAACACCGGGGAGCTGTTTTTT. Residues: CSASLAGGMNTGELFF.